The clone carrying this T cell receptor beta chain was seen more than once but under ten times. Its antigen is undetermined. This record belongs to a study of T-cell reconstitution after alpha-beta-depleted transplantation in children. Overall study findings and caveats: Reports say that about two months after transplant, the alpha-beta T cells came out of several hundred graft clones that had expanded. Newly produced T cells mostly provided counts and TCRbeta diversity after one year, as hyperexpanded clones declined. The study traced high day-60 TCRbeta diversity in some patients to surviving recipient T cells and thymic progenitors.

Preparation of the TCRbeta library was carried out with unique molecular identifiers. TCRdb reprocessed the PCR reads via MiXCR and lists one record per CDR3 protein. This repertoire shows 85,000 to 120,000 distinct CDR3 sequences, roughly 7.6% found once; its top ten account for less than 20%. Germline V lookup: CDR1 KGHDR, CDR2 SFDVKD. This CDR3 contains 15 residues. Deletions cut 1 base from V and 3 bases from J, with 11 bases between. This receptor was obtained from a boy between 2 and 15 years old with acute lymphoblastic leukemia, due to receive a stem cell transplant. The rearrangement joins TRBV24-1 to TRBJ2-5, with D tentatively TRBD1 (5 bases). The sample in question was PBMCs, obtained before TCRalphabeta/CD19-depleted stem cell transplant. The CDR3 loop reads CATSDFKDNKETQYF. The DNA for the CDR3 is TGTGCCACCAGTGATTTTAAGGACAACAAAGAGACCCAGTACTTC.